The T cell receptor beta chain described here comes from a study of CD8 T cells in ankylosing spondylitis. Notes on the study in general: Typical of ankylosing spondylitis blood, it appeared, was a TCR beta motif of under 10 highly homologous variants. Disease-linked clones were CD8+ and relatively rare in peripheral blood.

This clonotype was seen repeatedly, ten times or more. Antigen: not known. Making use of molecular barcodes, quantitative 5'-RACE generated TCR beta libraries. TCRdb reanalysed the 5' RACE reads using MiXCR and keeps one entry per CDR3 protein. The sample holds about 330,000 distinct CDR3 sequences, roughly 8% seen once. The clonotype comes from a male donor with ankylosing spondylitis. Input material: blood, either unsorted or a sorted T cell fraction (not recorded which).

DNA for the CDR3: TGTGCCAGCTCACCGTACACAGGGGACACCGGGGAGCTGTTTTTT. Translation: CASSPYTGDTGELFF. V and J are TRBV18 and TRBJ2-2, with TRBD1 matching over 7 bases. Per the germline V gene, CDR1 is KGHSH and CDR2 is LQKENI. This CDR3 is 15 amino acids long. V was clipped by 3 bases and J by 3 bases; unmatched bases: 4. Full variable domain (outside the CDR3, taken from reference TRBV18 and TRBJ2-2): NAGVMQNPRHLVRRRGQEARLRCSPMKGHSHVYWYRQLPEEGLKFMVYLQKENIIDESGMPKERFSAEFPKEGPSILRIQQVVRGDSAAYFCASSPYTGDTGELFFGEGSRLTVL.